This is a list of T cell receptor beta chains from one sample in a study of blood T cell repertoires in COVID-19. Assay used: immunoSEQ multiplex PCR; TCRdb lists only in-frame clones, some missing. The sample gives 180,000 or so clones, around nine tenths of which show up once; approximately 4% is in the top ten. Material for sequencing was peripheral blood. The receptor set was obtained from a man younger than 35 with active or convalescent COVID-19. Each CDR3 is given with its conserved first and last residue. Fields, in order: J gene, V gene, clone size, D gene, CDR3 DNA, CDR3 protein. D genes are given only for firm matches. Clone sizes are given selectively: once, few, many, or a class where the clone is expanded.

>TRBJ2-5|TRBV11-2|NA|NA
TGTGCCAGCAGCTTGTCCACGGTGGAGACCCAGTACTTC
CASSLSTVETQYF
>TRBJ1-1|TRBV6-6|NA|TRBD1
TGTGCCAGCAGTCGACGACAGGGGGATGAAGCTTTCTTT
CASSRRQGDEAFF
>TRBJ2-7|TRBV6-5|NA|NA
TGTGCCAGCAGACCCCTGGGCCGCAGCGAGCAGTACTTC
CASRPLGRSEQYF
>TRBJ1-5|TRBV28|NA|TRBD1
TGTGCCAGCAGCCCGGGACAGGGCAATCAGCCCCAGCATTTT
CASSPGQGNQPQHF
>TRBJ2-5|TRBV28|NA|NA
TGTGCCAGCAGTAAAACAGGGTTGGCCCAAGAGACCCAGTACTTC
CASSKTGLAQETQYF
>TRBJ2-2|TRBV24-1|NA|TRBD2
TGTGCCACCAGTGCTAGCGGGAGATACACCGGGGAGCTGTTTTTT
CATSASGRYTGELFF
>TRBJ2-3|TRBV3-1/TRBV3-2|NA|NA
TGTGCCAGCAGCCAAAGGGGTAGCACAGATACGCAGTATTTT
CASSQRGSTDTQYF
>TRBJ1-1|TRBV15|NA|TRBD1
TGTGCCACCAGCAGATTCCGGACAGGGTCTGAAGCTTTCTTT
CATSRFRTGSEAFF
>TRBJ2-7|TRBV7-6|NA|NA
TGTGCCAGCGAAGGGGGCGAGCAGTACTTC
CASEGGEQYF
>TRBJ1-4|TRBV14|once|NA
TGTGCCAGCAGCCGGGGGCCGAATGAAAAACTGTTTTTT
CASSRGPNEKLFF
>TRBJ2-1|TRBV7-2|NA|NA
TGTGCCAGCAGCTCCCAGGGGAAAGCCTCCCGACTCGACAATGAGCAGTTCTTC
CASSSQGKASRLDNEQFF
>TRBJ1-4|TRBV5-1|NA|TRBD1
TGCGCCAGCAGCTCTTCCGGGACAGGAAATGAAAAACTGTTTTTT
CASSSSGTGNEKLFF
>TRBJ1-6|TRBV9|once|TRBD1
TGTGCCAGCAGCGTAGACGGACAGGGGGGATCACCCCTCCACTTT
CASSVDGQGGSPLHF
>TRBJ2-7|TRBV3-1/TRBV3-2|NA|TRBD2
TGTGCCAGCAGCCATTACACTAGCGAGCCCTACGAGCAGTACTTC
CASSHYTSEPYEQYF